These T cell receptor beta chains were read from a single sample in a study of T cells in Graves' hyperthyroidism and ophthalmopathy. TCRdb analysed the multiplex PCR reads with MiXCR anew, one entry per CDR3 protein. The table has 500,000 or so distinct CDR3 sequences, 15% to 20% seen once. The source material was blood. The receptor set was obtained from a woman aged 18-30 years with Graves' ophthalmopathy. Each CDR3 is given with its conserved first and last residue. Each record gives: D gene, clone size, J gene, V gene, CDR3 DNA, CDR3 protein. A D gene is named only where the DNA matches it firmly. Clone size is given for some rows only: seen once, a few or many times, or a class if the clone is expanded.

d_gene: TRBD1; abundance: many; j_gene: TRBJ2-2; v_gene: TRBV28; CDR3nt: TGTGCCAGCAGTCGGACAGGGATCAACACCGGGGAGCTGTTTTTT; CDR3aa: CASSRTGINTGELFF
d_gene: -; abundance: -; j_gene: TRBJ2-2; v_gene: TRBV13; CDR3nt: TGTGCCAGCAGCTTAGTCGACTCGAACACCGGGGAGCTGTTTTTT; CDR3aa: CASSLVDSNTGELFF
d_gene: -; abundance: -; j_gene: TRBJ2-3; v_gene: TRBV9; CDR3nt: TGTGCCAGCAGCGTAGGCCCTTCTAGCACAGATACGCAGTATTTT; CDR3aa: CASSVGPSSTDTQYF
d_gene: TRBD1; abundance: many; j_gene: TRBJ2-1; v_gene: TRBV11-2; CDR3nt: TGTGCCAGCAGCTTACCGACAGGGAGCTATGAGCAGTTCTTC; CDR3aa: CASSLPTGSYEQFF
d_gene: -; abundance: few; j_gene: TRBJ2-1; v_gene: TRBV30; CDR3nt: TGTGCCTGGAGTGTAGGCCCCATTTATGAGCAGTTCTTC; CDR3aa: CAWSVGPIYEQFF
d_gene: TRBD1; abundance: many; j_gene: TRBJ2-1; v_gene: TRBV20-1; CDR3nt: TGCAGTGCTAGAGCTCCCGGGACAGGGCGCTACAATGAGCAGTTCTTC; CDR3aa: CSARAPGTGRYNEQFF
d_gene: TRBD1; abundance: many; j_gene: TRBJ2-7; v_gene: TRBV12-3/TRBV12-4; CDR3nt: TGTGCCAGCAGGACGGGACAGGCGTCCTACGAGCAGTACTTC; CDR3aa: CASRTGQASYEQYF
d_gene: TRBD1; abundance: few; j_gene: TRBJ1-2; v_gene: TRBV7-8; CDR3nt: TGTGCCAGCAGCATACTGACAGGGTCAGGAAACTATGGCTACACCTTC; CDR3aa: CASSILTGSGNYGYTF
d_gene: TRBD1; abundance: -; j_gene: TRBJ1-5; v_gene: TRBV10-3; CDR3nt: TGTGCCATCAGTGAGTCGGGCAGGGGGAGAAGTCAGCCCCAGCATTTT; CDR3aa: CAISESGRGRSQPQHF
d_gene: TRBD1; abundance: many; j_gene: TRBJ2-7; v_gene: TRBV10-3; CDR3nt: TGTGCCATCAGTGAGTCGCGGGACAGGGGCGACTACGAGCAGTACTTC; CDR3aa: CAISESRDRGDYEQYF
d_gene: -; abundance: few; j_gene: TRBJ1-5; v_gene: TRBV28; CDR3nt: TGTGCCAGCAGTTTTAGGGGGGCGAATCAGCCCCAGCATTTT; CDR3aa: CASSFRGANQPQHF
d_gene: -; abundance: many; j_gene: TRBJ2-3; v_gene: TRBV3-1; CDR3nt: TGTGCCAGCAGCCAAGGGTCGACTAGTTCTACGCAGTATTTT; CDR3aa: CASSQGSTSSTQYF
d_gene: -; abundance: many; j_gene: TRBJ1-5; v_gene: TRBV27; CDR3nt: TGTGCCAGCACCTCCCTCCTCCACCTCTATAGCAATCAGCCCCAGCATTTT; CDR3aa: CASTSLLHLYSNQPQHF
d_gene: -; abundance: few; j_gene: TRBJ1-1; v_gene: TRBV11-1; CDR3nt: TGTGCCAGCGCTGAGGGCCTGAACACTGAAGCTTTCTTT; CDR3aa: CASAEGLNTEAFF
d_gene: -; abundance: few; j_gene: TRBJ2-3; v_gene: TRBV7-3; CDR3nt: TGTGCCAGCAGCCCGACCTCGACAGGAACCACAGATACGCAGTATTTT; CDR3aa: CASSPTSTGTTDTQYF
d_gene: -; abundance: many; j_gene: TRBJ2-1; v_gene: TRBV2; CDR3nt: TGTGCCAGCAGTGTACGGACCTTAACTTACAATGAGCAGTTCTTC; CDR3aa: CASSVRTLTYNEQFF
d_gene: TRBD2; abundance: many; j_gene: TRBJ2-5; v_gene: TRBV20-1; CDR3nt: TGCAGTGCTAGATACTTAGCGGGAGTGGAGACCCAGTACTTC; CDR3aa: CSARYLAGVETQYF
d_gene: -; abundance: many; j_gene: TRBJ2-7; v_gene: TRBV20-1; CDR3nt: TGCAGTGCTCTCAGGCTGGGAGCCTACGAGCAGTACTTC; CDR3aa: CSALRLGAYEQYF
d_gene: -; abundance: few; j_gene: TRBJ1-1; v_gene: TRBV19; CDR3nt: TGTGCCAGTAGTATAAGCGGGGCCCCTGGCACTGAAGCTTTCTTT; CDR3aa: CASSISGAPGTEAFF
d_gene: -; abundance: many; j_gene: TRBJ1-1; v_gene: TRBV30; CDR3nt: TGTGCCTGGAGCAAAAACGGGAGGAACACTGAAGCTTTCTTT; CDR3aa: CAWSKNGRNTEAFF
d_gene: TRBD1; abundance: -; j_gene: TRBJ2-6; v_gene: TRBV11-2; CDR3nt: TGTGCCAGCAGCCAACACCGGGACAGGGCTCCCTCTGGGGCCAACGTCCTGACTTTC; CDR3aa: CASSQHRDRAPSGANVLTF
d_gene: -; abundance: few; j_gene: TRBJ2-3; v_gene: TRBV3-1; CDR3nt: TGTGCCAGCAGCCCAAACACAGATACGAAGTATTTT; CDR3aa: CASSPNTDTKYF
d_gene: TRBD2; abundance: many; j_gene: TRBJ2-2; v_gene: TRBV6-4; CDR3nt: TGTGCCAGCAGTGACTCCGGGGGGGCCACCGGGGAGCTGTTTTTT; CDR3aa: CASSDSGGATGELFF
d_gene: -; abundance: many; j_gene: TRBJ2-5; v_gene: TRBV28; CDR3nt: TGTGCCAGCAGTCCTACAAGAGAGGTCAAAGAGACCCAGTACTTC; CDR3aa: CASSPTREVKETQYF
d_gene: -; abundance: many; j_gene: TRBJ1-3; v_gene: TRBV3-1; CDR3nt: TGTGCCAGCAGCCGAGACAGTTTTCCTGGAAACACCATATATTTT; CDR3aa: CASSRDSFPGNTIYF
d_gene: TRBD2; abundance: few; j_gene: TRBJ2-2; v_gene: TRBV30; CDR3nt: TGTGCCTGGGCCCTAGCGGGGGGGTCCGGGGAGCTGTTTTTT; CDR3aa: CAWALAGGSGELFF
d_gene: TRBD1; abundance: -; j_gene: TRBJ1-6; v_gene: TRBV5-1; CDR3nt: TGCGTCAGCAGCCAAAAATCGCTTCAGGGGGCAAAAAGTTCACCCCTCCACTTT; CDR3aa: CVSSQKSLQGAKSSPLHF
d_gene: -; abundance: few; j_gene: TRBJ1-1; v_gene: TRBV5-6; CDR3nt: TGTGCCAGCAGCACGAGACAGGTGAACACTGAAGCTTTCTTT; CDR3aa: CASSTRQVNTEAFF
d_gene: -; abundance: few; j_gene: TRBJ2-7; v_gene: TRBV4-1; CDR3nt: TGCGCCAGCAGCCAAGGCGAACTGAGCTCCTACGAGCAGTACTTC; CDR3aa: CASSQGELSSYEQYF
d_gene: -; abundance: -; j_gene: TRBJ1-1; v_gene: TRBV6-1; CDR3nt: TGTGCCAGCAGTTCCGCTCTTGACTTCGACAGGATGAACACTGAAGCTTTCTTT; CDR3aa: CASSSALDFDRMNTEAFF
d_gene: -; abundance: few; j_gene: TRBJ1-5; v_gene: TRBV6-1; CDR3nt: TGTGCCACCCTAGGGACACTCTATAGCAATCAGCCCCAGCATTTT; CDR3aa: CATLGTLYSNQPQHF
d_gene: TRBD2; abundance: many; j_gene: TRBJ2-3; v_gene: TRBV11-1; CDR3nt: TGTGCCAGCAGCTTAGCTGGGAGTAGCGGGAGACCAGATACGCAGTATTTT; CDR3aa: CASSLAGSSGRPDTQYF
d_gene: TRBD1; abundance: -; j_gene: TRBJ2-7; v_gene: TRBV10-3; CDR3nt: TGTGCCATCAGTGATTTGTCGGGACAGGGGGACGAGCAGTACTTC; CDR3aa: CAISDLSGQGDEQYF
d_gene: TRBD1; abundance: few; j_gene: TRBJ2-7; v_gene: TRBV19; CDR3nt: TGTGCCAGTAGTATAAGAGGGACAGACCACGAGCAGTACTTC; CDR3aa: CASSIRGTDHEQYF
d_gene: TRBD1; abundance: few; j_gene: TRBJ2-6; v_gene: TRBV7-9; CDR3nt: TGTGCCAGCAGCTTGGACAGGGGCTTATCTTCCTCTGGGGCCAACGTCCTGACTTTC; CDR3aa: CASSLDRGLSSSGANVLTF
d_gene: -; abundance: -; j_gene: TRBJ2-1; v_gene: TRBV14; CDR3nt: TGTGCCAGCAGCCAAGATCGGGAGTACAATGAGCAGTTCTTC; CDR3aa: CASSQDREYNEQFF
d_gene: -; abundance: many; j_gene: TRBJ1-2; v_gene: TRBV27; CDR3nt: TGTGCCAGCAGTCCCCTCCGGGGGAGGGACTATGGCTACACCTTC; CDR3aa: CASSPLRGRDYGYTF
d_gene: -; abundance: -; j_gene: TRBJ2-1; v_gene: TRBV3-1; CDR3nt: TGTGCCAGCAGGCCTAGCAGTTACAATGAGCAGTTCTTC; CDR3aa: CASRPSSYNEQFF
d_gene: TRBD1; abundance: -; j_gene: TRBJ1-1; v_gene: TRBV29-1; CDR3nt: TGCAGCGCAACAGGGGTGAACACTGAAGCTTTCTTT; CDR3aa: CSATGVNTEAFF
d_gene: -; abundance: many; j_gene: TRBJ1-1; v_gene: TRBV29-1; CDR3nt: TGCAGCGTTTTTGGTAGGAACACTGAAGCTTTCTTT; CDR3aa: CSVFGRNTEAFF
d_gene: TRBD1; abundance: many; j_gene: TRBJ1-1; v_gene: TRBV18; CDR3nt: TGTGCCAGCCAAATTGGGCCGGGACAGACCCTTGAAGCTTTCTTT; CDR3aa: CASQIGPGQTLEAFF
d_gene: TRBD1; abundance: many; j_gene: TRBJ1-1; v_gene: TRBV11-2; CDR3nt: TGTGCCAGCACCCCCCGGACAGGGCAAGGGGAAGCTTTCTTT; CDR3aa: CASTPRTGQGEAFF